This is a list of T cell receptor beta chains from one sample in a study of yellow fever vaccine responses in identical twins. TCRdb ran MiXCR on the RT-PCR reads and lists one entry per CDR3 protein. This table holds some 4,700 distinct CDR3 sequences, over 85% found once. The source was T cells from blood (PBMCs), unsorted or a sorted subset (not recorded which), collected before or after yellow fever vaccination (not recorded which). Receptors were obtained from a woman under 30 who received the yellow fever vaccine. Both conserved end residues are part of each CDR3. A D gene is named only where the DNA matches it firmly. Some rows mark clone size as missing; the rest say once, few, many or name a class of expanded clone.

D gene: TRBD1; CDR3 length: 14; J gene: TRBJ2-5; clone size: -; V gene: TRBV11-2; CDR3 protein: CASSTGQGGETQYF; CDR3 DNA: TGTGCCAGCAGCACAGGACAGGGAGGCGAGACCCAGTACTTC
D gene: -; CDR3 length: 16; J gene: TRBJ2-3; clone size: -; V gene: TRBV29-1; CDR3 protein: CSVESPGTSSTDTQYF; CDR3 DNA: TGCAGCGTTGAGTCTCCGGGTACTTCTAGCACAGATACGCAGTATTTT
D gene: -; CDR3 length: 13; J gene: TRBJ1-4; clone size: -; V gene: TRBV10-1; CDR3 protein: CASSERDGGRISF; CDR3 DNA: TGCGCCAGCAGTGAGCGGGACGGCGGCAGAATTAGTTTT
D gene: -; CDR3 length: 14; J gene: TRBJ2-7; clone size: -; V gene: TRBV29-1; CDR3 protein: CSVGGPAGPYEQYF; CDR3 DNA: TGCAGCGTTGGTGGCCCTGCGGGTCCCTACGAGCAGTACTTC
D gene: TRBD2; CDR3 length: 16; J gene: TRBJ2-3; clone size: -; V gene: TRBV11-2; CDR3 protein: CASTGRASGFTDTQYF; CDR3 DNA: TGTGCCAGCACCGGCCGGGCTAGCGGTTTCACAGATACGCAGTATTTT
D gene: TRBD1; CDR3 length: 15; J gene: TRBJ1-2; clone size: large; V gene: TRBV4-1; CDR3 protein: CASSPRTGDNYGYTF; CDR3 DNA: TGCGCCAGCAGCCCCCGGACAGGGGATAACTATGGCTACACCTTC
D gene: TRBD2; CDR3 length: 17; J gene: TRBJ2-5; clone size: once; V gene: TRBV4-1; CDR3 protein: CASSQELAGVSMETQYF; CDR3 DNA: TGCGCCAGCAGCCAAGAATTAGCGGGAGTTTCGATGGAGACCCAGTACTTC
D gene: -; CDR3 length: 15; J gene: TRBJ2-1; clone size: -; V gene: TRBV4-1; CDR3 protein: CASSQDLARYNEQFF; CDR3 DNA: TGCGCCAGCAGCCAAGATCTAGCGCGTTACAATGAGCAGTTCTTC
D gene: TRBD1; CDR3 length: 16; J gene: TRBJ1-2; clone size: -; V gene: TRBV6-5; CDR3 protein: CASSYGSGTGAYGYTF; CDR3 DNA: TGTGCCAGCAGTTACGGCTCCGGGACAGGGGCCTATGGCTACACCTTC
D gene: TRBD2; CDR3 length: 14; J gene: TRBJ2-1; clone size: -; V gene: TRBV15; CDR3 protein: CATGTSGTYNEQFF; CDR3 DNA: TGTGCCACCGGGACTAGCGGTACCTACAATGAGCAGTTCTTC
D gene: -; CDR3 length: 15; J gene: TRBJ2-7; clone size: -; V gene: TRBV5-1; CDR3 protein: CASSFNGAGALEQYF; CDR3 DNA: TGCGCCAGCAGCTTCAATGGTGCGGGGGCCCTCGAGCAGTACTTC
D gene: -; CDR3 length: 13; J gene: TRBJ1-2; clone size: once; V gene: TRBV11-3; CDR3 protein: CASSLDFLYGYTF; CDR3 DNA: TGTGCCAGCAGCTTAGACTTTCTTTATGGCTACACCTTC
D gene: -; CDR3 length: 13; J gene: TRBJ2-7; clone size: -; V gene: TRBV18; CDR3 protein: CASSPEALYEQYF; CDR3 DNA: TGTGCCAGCTCACCGGAAGCCCTCTACGAGCAGTACTTC
D gene: -; CDR3 length: 15; J gene: TRBJ2-6; clone size: -; V gene: TRBV20-1; CDR3 protein: CSANGVASGANVLTF; CDR3 DNA: TGCAGTGCTAACGGGGTAGCGTCAGGGGCCAACGTCCTGACTTTC
D gene: TRBD2; CDR3 length: 20; J gene: TRBJ2-4; clone size: -; V gene: TRBV6-9; CDR3 protein: CASSYTGTSGGARSKNIQYF; CDR3 DNA: TGTGCCAGCAGTTATACCGGGACTAGCGGGGGGGCCCGCTCCAAAAACATTCAGTACTTC
D gene: -; CDR3 length: 16; J gene: TRBJ2-3; clone size: -; V gene: TRBV2; CDR3 protein: CASSEIGTPSTDTQYF; CDR3 DNA: TGTGCCAGCAGTGAAATTGGGACCCCTAGCACAGATACGCAGTATTTT
D gene: -; CDR3 length: 13; J gene: TRBJ2-7; clone size: once; V gene: TRBV7-6; CDR3 protein: CASSSKGFSEQYF; CDR3 DNA: TGTGCCAGCAGCTCTAAGGGGTTTTCCGAGCAGTACTTC